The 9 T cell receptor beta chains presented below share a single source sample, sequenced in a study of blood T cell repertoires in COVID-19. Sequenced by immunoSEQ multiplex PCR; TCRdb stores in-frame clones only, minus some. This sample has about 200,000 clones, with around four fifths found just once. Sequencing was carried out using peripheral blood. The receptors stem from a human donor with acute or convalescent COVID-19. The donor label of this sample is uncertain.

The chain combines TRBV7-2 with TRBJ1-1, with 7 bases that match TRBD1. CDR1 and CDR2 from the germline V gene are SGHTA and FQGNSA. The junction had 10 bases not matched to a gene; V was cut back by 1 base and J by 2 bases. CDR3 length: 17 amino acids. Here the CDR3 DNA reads TGTGCCAGCAGCTTAGGTCTCCGGGACAGAAGAAACACTGAAGCTTTCTTT. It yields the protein CASSLGLRDRRNTEAFF.

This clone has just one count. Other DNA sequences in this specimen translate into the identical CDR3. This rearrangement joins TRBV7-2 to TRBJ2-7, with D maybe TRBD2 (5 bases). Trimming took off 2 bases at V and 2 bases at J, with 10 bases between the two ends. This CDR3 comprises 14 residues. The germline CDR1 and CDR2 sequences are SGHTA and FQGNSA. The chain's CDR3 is CASSLSGMAYEQYF. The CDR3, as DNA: TGTGCCAGCAGCTTATCCGGGATGGCCTACGAGCAGTACTTC.

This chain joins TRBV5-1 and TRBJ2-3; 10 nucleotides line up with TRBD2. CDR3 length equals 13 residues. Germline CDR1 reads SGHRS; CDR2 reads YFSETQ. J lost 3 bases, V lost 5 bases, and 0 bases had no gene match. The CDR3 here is CASRTSGTDTQYF. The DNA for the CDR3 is TGCGCCAGCAGGACTAGCGGGACAGATACGCAGTATTTT.

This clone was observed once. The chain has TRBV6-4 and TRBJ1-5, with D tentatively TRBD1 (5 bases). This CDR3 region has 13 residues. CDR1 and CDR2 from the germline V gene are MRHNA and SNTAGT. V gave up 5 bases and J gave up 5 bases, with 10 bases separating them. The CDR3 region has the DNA TGTGCCAGCAGTCTAGACAGAGATCAGCCCCAGCATTTT. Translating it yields CASSLDRDQPQHF.

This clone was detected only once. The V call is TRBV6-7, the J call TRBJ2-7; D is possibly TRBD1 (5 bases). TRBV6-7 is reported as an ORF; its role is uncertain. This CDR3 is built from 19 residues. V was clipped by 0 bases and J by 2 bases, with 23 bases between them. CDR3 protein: CASSYSISGVGHSTYEQYF. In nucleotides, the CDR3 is TGTGCCAGCAGTTACTCGATTAGTGGGGTAGGACATTCGACCTACGAGCAGTACTTC.

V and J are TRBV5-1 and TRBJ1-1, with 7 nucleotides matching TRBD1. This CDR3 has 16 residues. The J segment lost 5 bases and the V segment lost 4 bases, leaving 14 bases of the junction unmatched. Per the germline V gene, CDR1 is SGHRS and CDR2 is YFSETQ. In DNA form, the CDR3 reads TGCGCCAGCAGCCACGGGACAGAAAGTGGTAGTACTGAAGCTTTCTTT. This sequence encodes CASSHGTESGSTEAFF.

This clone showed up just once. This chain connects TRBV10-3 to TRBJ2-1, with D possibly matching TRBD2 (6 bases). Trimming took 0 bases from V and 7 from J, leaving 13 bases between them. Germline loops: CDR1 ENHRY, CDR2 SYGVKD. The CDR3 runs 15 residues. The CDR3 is CAISESPGLNNEQFF. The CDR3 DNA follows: TGTGCCATCAGTGAGTCCCCGGGACTCAATAATGAGCAGTTCTTC.

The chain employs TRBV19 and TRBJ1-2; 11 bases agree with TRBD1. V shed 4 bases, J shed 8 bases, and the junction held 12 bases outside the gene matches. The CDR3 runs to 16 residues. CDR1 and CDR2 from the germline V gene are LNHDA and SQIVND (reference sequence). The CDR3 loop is CASSTGQGVLSKGYTF. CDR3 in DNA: TGTGCCAGTAGTACGGGACAGGGGGTTTTATCGAAGGGCTACACCTTC.

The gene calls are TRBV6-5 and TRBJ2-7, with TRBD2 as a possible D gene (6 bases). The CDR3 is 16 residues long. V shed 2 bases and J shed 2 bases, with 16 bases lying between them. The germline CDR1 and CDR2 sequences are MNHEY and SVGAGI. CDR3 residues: CASSYDGGVPPYEQYF. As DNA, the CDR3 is TGTGCCAGCAGTTACGACGGGGGAGTCCCCCCCTACGAGCAGTACTTC.